Below, 28 T cell receptor beta chains from the same sample are listed, as sequenced in a study of blood T cell repertoires in COVID-19. Data came from immunoSEQ multiplex PCR; TCRdb stores just in-frame clones and leaves some out. The sample lists about 190,000 clones, over 75% occurring once. Sequences were obtained from peripheral blood. Receptors originate from a woman aged 40 to 50 who had recovered from COVID-19.

The rearrangement joins TRBV7-9 to TRBJ2-5, with 10 bases identical to TRBD2. Germline lookup yields CDR1 SEHNR and CDR2 FQNEAQ (reference sequence). The CDR3 extends over 16 amino acids. Trimming at V came to 5 bases and at J to 2 bases, leaving 8 bases not matched to a gene. The CDR3 nucleotides read TGTGCCAGCAGCCACGCCGGGACTAGCGCACAAGAGACCCAGTACTTC. Protein: CASSHAGTSAQETQYF.

This clone was seen just once. V gene TRBV29-1 combines with J gene TRBJ1-3; D call uncertain. This CDR3 contains 13 residues. Trimming took 6 bases from V and 3 from J, leaving 12 bases between them. The germline V gene has CDR1 SQVTM and CDR2 ANQGSEA. The CDR3 bases are TGCAGCGTACGACACCAACTTGGAAACACCATATATTTT. The encoded protein is CSVRHQLGNTIYF. The whole variable domain, remainder taken from reference TRBV29-1 and TRBJ1-3, is SAVISQKPSRDICQRGTSLTIQCQVDSQVTMMFWYRQQPGQSLTLIATANQGSEATYESGFVIDKFPISRPNLTFSTLTVSNMSPEDSSIYLCSVRHQLGNTIYFGEGSWLTVV.

This clone was observed once. Without the conserved terminal phenylalanine or tryptophan, this CDR3 likely stems from a read error. Because the CDR3's place on the DNA is in doubt, the DNA is left out and the CDR3 is given as listed by TCRdb. This chain joins TRBV10-1 and TRBJ2-3; the listed D gene, TRBD2, was not tested against the DNA. The CDR3 region is 12 residues in length, termini included. Germline CDR1 WNHNN, CDR2 SYGVQD (reference sequence). The CDR3 sequence is CASRPPGLASQR.

The sample holds one count of this clone. V and J are TRBV28 and TRBJ2-2; 12 bases align to TRBD2. Trimming at V came to 3 bases and at J to 2 bases, leaving 1 base not matched to a gene. The CDR3 spans 16 residues. Looked up from germline, CDR1 is MDHEN and CDR2 is SYDVKM. The CDR3 DNA follows: TGTGCCAGCAGTTTCGGACTAGCGGGAAACACCGGGGAGCTGTTTTTT. It specifies CASSFGLAGNTGELFF.

This rearrangement joins TRBV15 to TRBJ2-2, with unresolved D. Between the trimmed V and J ends, which lost 0 bases and 1 base, there was a span of 6 bases. The CDR3 is made up of 15 amino acids. Germline V gene lookup returns CDR1 LNHNV and CDR2 YYDKDF (reference sequence). The DNA for the CDR3 is TGTGCCACCAGCAGAGATACTGTGAACACCGGGGAGCTGTTTTTT. Residues: CATSRDTVNTGELFF. Variable domain in full (rest from reference TRBV15 and TRBJ2-2): DAMVIQNPRYQVTQFGKPVTLSCSQTLNHNVMYWYQQKSSQAPKLLFHYYDKDFNNEADTPDNFQSRRPNTSFCFLDIRSPGLGDTAMYLCATSRDTVNTGELFFGEGSRLTVL.

CDR3 sequence reads: CAISDSGEKLFF. The CDR3 DNA follows: TGTGCCATCAGTGATAGCGGTGAAAAACTGTTTTTT. The rearrangement uses TRBV10-3 and TRBJ1-4; no firm D call. V lost 3 bases and J 7 bases, leaving 6 bases between the germline ends. In germline, CDR1 is ENHRY, CDR2 SYGVKD. The CDR3 is 12 residues long.

This clone was observed a handful of times. Mismatch with germline at one junction end may stem from a read error. The J gene is TRBJ1-2, the V gene TRBV7-8, with TRBD1 matching over 8 bases. Germline V lookup: CDR1 SGHVS, CDR2 FQNEAQ. The CDR3 extends over 13 amino acids. CDR3 DNA sequence: TGTGCCAGCAGCTTTACAGGGGGTTATGACTACACCTTC. This codes for CASSFTGGYDYTF.

This chain joins TRBV28 and TRBJ2-1, with a weak D call TRBD2 (6 bases). This CDR3 comprises 15 residues. The germline CDR1 and CDR2 sequences are MDHEN and SYDVKM. The germline V and J ends were trimmed by 1 base and 3 bases, with 10 bases remaining between them. The CDR3 is CASSLSPGSYNEQFF. For the CDR3, the DNA is TGTGCCAGCAGTTTATCCCCCGGGAGCTACAATGAGCAGTTCTTC. The full variable domain, in which reference TRBV28 and TRBJ2-1 provide the parts outside the CDR3, is DVKVTQSSRYLVKRTGEKVFLECVQDMDHENMFWYRQDPGLGLRLIYFSYDVKMKEKGDIPEGYSVSREKKERFSLILESASTNQTSMYLCASSLSPGSYNEQFFGPGTRLTVL.

The genes are TRBV19 and TRBJ2-2; no firm D call. The CDR3 is 13 amino acids. The V end was cut by 3 bases, the J end by 5 bases, with 7 bases between. CDR1 is LNHDA, CDR2 SQIVND, per germline (reference sequence). This chain's CDR3 is CASSILQTGELFF. The CDR3 DNA reads as TGTGCCAGTAGTATCCTACAGACCGGGGAGCTGTTTTTT.

The chain recombines TRBV4-2 with TRBJ2-3; possibly TRBD2 for D (6 bases). The V gene lost 0 bases and the J gene lost 9 bases, with 10 bases spanning the gap. Germline CDR1 and CDR2: LGHNA and YNFKEQ. The CDR3 covers 13 residues. The CDR3 DNA follows: TGTGCCAGCAGCCAAGATAAGCTAGCGACGCAGTATTTT. This codes for CASSQDKLATQYF.

CDR3 amino acids: CASSQVLLAGNEQFF. CDR3 bases: TGCGCCAGCAGCCAAGTACTACTAGCGGGGAATGAGCAGTTCTTC. V and J are TRBV4-3 and TRBJ2-1; 10 nucleotides match TRBD2. There are 15 residues in the CDR3. The ends lost 1 base at V and 7 bases at J; junction bases unmatched: 4. CDR1 is LGHNA and CDR2 is YSLEER in the germline V gene.

This clone is a singleton in its sample. The chain joins TRBV10-3 to TRBJ2-1; 14 positions match TRBD2. From germline, CDR1 is ENHRY and CDR2 SYGVKD. The CDR3 contains 15 residues. Losses at the gene ends were 6 bases for V and 5 bases for J; bases not matched to a gene: 3. CDR3 nucleotides: TGTGCCATCAGGCCGGGACTAGCGGGAGACAATGAGCAGTTCTTC. Its translation is CAIRPGLAGDNEQFF.

CDR3 amino acids: CAIRNGLAQETQYF. Written as DNA, the CDR3 is TGTGCCATCAGGAATGGACTAGCCCAAGAGACCCAGTACTTC. The V gene is TRBV10-3, the J gene TRBJ2-5; 8 bases are shared with TRBD2. Trimming cost V 6 bases and J 1 base; bases outside gene matches: 4. The CDR3 has 14 amino acids. The germline gives CDR1 ENHRY, CDR2 SYGVKD.

J is TRBJ1-1 and V is TRBV6-6; 8 bases map to TRBD1. CDR1 is MNHNY, CDR2 SVGAGI, per germline (reference sequence). CDR3 size: 14 residues. V lost 5 bases to trimming and J lost 4 bases; unmatched junction nucleotides: 6. The CDR3 DNA reads as TGTGCCAGCAGTCCGACAGGGGTCGTCACTGAAGCTTTCTTT. Translating it yields CASSPTGVVTEAFF.

The chain couples TRBV11-2 to TRBJ2-2; possible D gene TRBD1, 6 bases. V lost 5 bases and J 7 bases, leaving 20 bases between the germline ends. The CDR3 totals 16 residues. The germline V gene encodes CDR1 SGHAT and CDR2 FQNNGV. The CDR3 nucleotides read TGTGCCAGCAGCCTAAATACAGGGTATAATCACGGGGAGCTGTTTTTT. It codes for CASSLNTGYNHGELFF. The complete variable domain, with remaining parts taken from reference TRBV11-2 and TRBJ2-2, reads EAGVAQSPRYKIIEKRQSVAFWCNPISGHATLYWYQQILGQGPKLLIQFQNNGVVDDSQLPKDRFSAERLKGVDSTLKIQPAKLEDSAVYLCASSLNTGYNHGELFFGEGSRLTVL.

This chain links TRBV28 with TRBJ2-1, with 9 positions matching TRBD2. The V gene end was trimmed by 5 bases and the J gene end by 1 base; junction bases not matched to a gene: 9. The CDR3 is 17 residues long. CDR1 MDHEN and CDR2 SYDVKM come from the germline V gene. This chain's CDR3 is CASSILAGEVSYNEQFF. CDR3 nucleotides: TGTGCCAGCAGTATCTTAGCGGGAGAGGTGTCCTACAATGAGCAGTTCTTC.

This chain uses TRBV30 with TRBJ2-3, with D perhaps matching TRBD2 (5 bases). The V end was cut by 3 bases, the J end by 2 bases, with 12 bases between. This CDR3 has 14 residues. Germline lookup yields CDR1 GTSNPN and CDR2 SVGIG (reference sequence). In DNA, the CDR3 is TGTGCCTGGAGGAGGGCGGCCGACACAGATACGCAGTATTTT. Amino acids: CAWRRAADTDTQYF.

This clone was seen only once. The CDR3 DNA sequence: TGTGCCAGTACTGGAGCGGGGCTTAGCACAGATACGCAGTATTTT. This gives the protein CASTGAGLSTDTQYF. The rearrangement joins TRBV19 to TRBJ2-3; 7 positions match TRBD2. V lost 7 bases to trimming and J lost 0 bases; unmatched junction nucleotides: 7. The germline gives CDR1 LNHDA, CDR2 SQIVND (reference sequence). The CDR3 has 15 amino acids.

The chain has TRBV4-2 and TRBJ1-1, with TRBD1 as a possible D gene (5 bases). Germline V CDR1 and CDR2: LGHNA, YNFKEQ. This CDR3 is built from 13 residues. Trimming stripped 2 bases from V and 11 bases from J, with 15 bases between. The CDR3 nucleotides are TGTGCCAGCAGCCAACCAGGGCTGAGTGACGCTTTCTTT. Protein sequence: CASSQPGLSDAFF.

The rearrangement joins TRBV6-6 to TRBJ1-2, with 8 positions matching TRBD1. V lost 2 bases and J lost 4; bases outside the gene matches: 6. The CDR3 totals 15 residues. Looked up from germline, CDR1 is MNHNY and CDR2 is SVGAGI (reference sequence). The CDR3 loop is CASSYRQGPTYGYTF. The CDR3 DNA reads as TGTGCCAGCAGTTACCGACAGGGGCCCACCTATGGCTACACCTTC.

The rearrangement uses TRBV28 and TRBJ1-2; TRBD1 agrees at 8 bases. This CDR3 has 13 residues. CDR1 is MDHEN, CDR2 SYDVKM, per germline. V was clipped by 4 bases and J by 8 bases; unmatched bases: 6. CDR3 DNA: TGTGCCAGCAGTTCTGGACAGGGTTTAGGCTACACCTTC. It specifies CASSSGQGLGYTF.

This clone was seen once. The genes are TRBV6-5 and TRBJ1-2, with 7 bases aligning to TRBD1. The CDR3 loop spans 14 amino acids. Germline trimming cut 6 bases from V and 8 bases from J; bases unmatched to any gene: 12. Germline assignment: CDR1 MNHEY and CDR2 SVGAGI. The CDR3, as DNA: TGTGCCAGCAGGCCCCCACAGGGGAGCTGGGGCTACACCTTC. It codes for CASRPPQGSWGYTF.

The genes are TRBV7-2 and TRBJ2-5, with TRBD2 matching over 15 bases. This CDR3 spans 16 amino acids. V dropped 5 bases and J dropped 4; count of bases not matched to a gene: 5. CDR1 is SGHTA and CDR2 is FQGNSA in the germline V gene. The CDR3 sequence: CASSLWTSGGGETQYF. The CDR3 DNA sequence: TGTGCCAGCAGCCTCTGGACTAGCGGGGGGGGAGAGACCCAGTACTTC.

V usage is TRBV6-5 and J usage is TRBJ2-7; 9 bases fit TRBD1. This CDR3 has 14 residues. The J segment lost 2 bases and the V segment lost 6 bases, leaving 5 bases of the junction unmatched. Looked up from germline, CDR1 is MNHEY and CDR2 is SVGAGI. The CDR3 is CASSARTGAYEQYF. CDR3 sequence (DNA): TGTGCCAGCAGCGCAAGGACAGGGGCCTACGAGCAGTACTTC.

The chain has TRBV12-3 or TRBV12-4 and TRBJ1-1; maybe TRBD1 (6 bases). Trimming took 8 bases from V and 0 from J, leaving 10 bases between them. There are 13 residues in the CDR3. The CDR3 DNA follows: TGTGCCAGCGGACAGAATATGAACACTGAAGCTTTCTTT. Its translation is CASGQNMNTEAFF.

This clone is a singleton in its sample. The chain has TRBV27 and TRBJ2-3, with D unclear. Germline lookup yields CDR1 MNHEY and CDR2 SMNVEV (reference sequence). The CDR3 sequence is 12 residues long. V was cut by 6 bases and J by 2 bases, with 6 bases left in between. Written as DNA, the CDR3 is TGTGCCAGCAGCCCTCCCACAGATACGCAGTATTTT. Encoded protein: CASSPPTDTQYF.

CDR3 in DNA: TGTGCCAGCAGCCGGGCCCAAAACACCGGGGAGCTGTTTTTT. It translates to CASSRAQNTGELFF. V usage is TRBV3-1 (or the pseudogene TRBV3-2) and J usage is TRBJ2-2; D gene unclear. This CDR3 spans 14 amino acids. Germline values: CDR1 LGHDT, CDR2 YNNKEL (reference sequence). The V end lost 4 bases, the J end lost 2 bases, and 8 bases lay between the germline ends.

The genes are TRBV19 and TRBJ2-7, with a possible D match to TRBD1 (5 bases). This CDR3 has 15 amino acids. Trimming stripped 5 bases from V and 4 bases from J, with 18 bases between. The germline CDR1 and CDR2 sequences are LNHDA and SQIVND (reference sequence). This chain's CDR3 is CASSPRQPVVYEQYF. The CDR3, as DNA: TGTGCCAGTAGTCCACGACAGCCGGTGGTTTACGAGCAGTACTTC.